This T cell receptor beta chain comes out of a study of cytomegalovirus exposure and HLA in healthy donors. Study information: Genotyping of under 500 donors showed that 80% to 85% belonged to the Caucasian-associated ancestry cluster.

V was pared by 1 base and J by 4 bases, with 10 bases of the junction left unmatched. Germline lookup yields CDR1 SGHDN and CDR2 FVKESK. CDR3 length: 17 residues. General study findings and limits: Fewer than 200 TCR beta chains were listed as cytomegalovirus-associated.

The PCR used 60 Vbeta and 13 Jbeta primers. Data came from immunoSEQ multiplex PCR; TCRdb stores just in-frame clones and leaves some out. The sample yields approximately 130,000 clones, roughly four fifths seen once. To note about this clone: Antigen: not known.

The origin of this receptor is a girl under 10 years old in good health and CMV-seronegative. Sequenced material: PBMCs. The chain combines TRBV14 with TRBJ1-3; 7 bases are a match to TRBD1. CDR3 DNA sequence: TGTGCCAGCAGCCAAGGGGTTGACAGGGCATCCGGAAACACCATATATTTT. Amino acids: CASSQGVDRASGNTIYF.